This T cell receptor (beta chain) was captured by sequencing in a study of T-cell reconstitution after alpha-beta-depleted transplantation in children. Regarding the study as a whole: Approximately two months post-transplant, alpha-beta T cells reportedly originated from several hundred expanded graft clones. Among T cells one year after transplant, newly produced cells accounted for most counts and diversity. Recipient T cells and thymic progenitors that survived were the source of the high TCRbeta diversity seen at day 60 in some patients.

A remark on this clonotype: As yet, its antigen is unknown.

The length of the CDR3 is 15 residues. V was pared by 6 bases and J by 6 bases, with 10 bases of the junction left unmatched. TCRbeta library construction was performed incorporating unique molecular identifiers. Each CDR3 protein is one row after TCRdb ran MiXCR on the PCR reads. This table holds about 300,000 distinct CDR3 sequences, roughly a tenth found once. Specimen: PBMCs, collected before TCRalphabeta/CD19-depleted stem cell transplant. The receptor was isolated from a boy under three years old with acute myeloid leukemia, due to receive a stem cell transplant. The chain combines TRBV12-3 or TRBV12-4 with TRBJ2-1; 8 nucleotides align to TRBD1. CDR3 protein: CASRSTGVRGNEQFF. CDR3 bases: TGTGCCAGCAGGTCGACAGGGGTCCGAGGCAATGAGCAGTTCTTC.